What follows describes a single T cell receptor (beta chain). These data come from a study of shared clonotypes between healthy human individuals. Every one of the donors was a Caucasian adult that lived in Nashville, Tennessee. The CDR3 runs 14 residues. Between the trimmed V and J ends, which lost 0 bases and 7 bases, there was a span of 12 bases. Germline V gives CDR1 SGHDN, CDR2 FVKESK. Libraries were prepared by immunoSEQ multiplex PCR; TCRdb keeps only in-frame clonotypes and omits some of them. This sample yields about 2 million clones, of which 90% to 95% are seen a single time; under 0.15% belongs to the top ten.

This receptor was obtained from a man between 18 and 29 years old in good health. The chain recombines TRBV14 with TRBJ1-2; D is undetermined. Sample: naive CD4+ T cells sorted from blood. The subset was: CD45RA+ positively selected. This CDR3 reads CASSQDIWRGGYTF. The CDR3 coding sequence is TGTGCCAGCAGCCAAGACATATGGAGAGGTGGCTACACCTTC.